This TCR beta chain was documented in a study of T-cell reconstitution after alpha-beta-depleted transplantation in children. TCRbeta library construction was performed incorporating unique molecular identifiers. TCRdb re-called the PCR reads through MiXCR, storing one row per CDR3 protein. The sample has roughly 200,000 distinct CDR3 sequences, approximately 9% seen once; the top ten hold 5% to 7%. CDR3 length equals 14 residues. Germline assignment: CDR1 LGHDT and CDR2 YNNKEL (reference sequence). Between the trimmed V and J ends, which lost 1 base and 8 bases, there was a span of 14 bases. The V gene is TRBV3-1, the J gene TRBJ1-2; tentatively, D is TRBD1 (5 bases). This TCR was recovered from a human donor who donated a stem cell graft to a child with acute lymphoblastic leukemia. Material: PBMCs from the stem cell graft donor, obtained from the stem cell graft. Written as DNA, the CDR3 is TGTGCCAGCAGCCAAGGGGGATGGGGCCGGGGCTACACCTTC. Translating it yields CASSQGGWGRGYTF. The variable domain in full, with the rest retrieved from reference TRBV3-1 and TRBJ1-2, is DTAVSQTPKYLVTQMGNDKSIKCEQNLGHDTMYWYKQDSKKFLKIMFSYNNKELIINETVPNRFSPKSPDKAHLNLHINSLELGDSAVYFCASSQGGWGRGYTFGSGTRLTVV.